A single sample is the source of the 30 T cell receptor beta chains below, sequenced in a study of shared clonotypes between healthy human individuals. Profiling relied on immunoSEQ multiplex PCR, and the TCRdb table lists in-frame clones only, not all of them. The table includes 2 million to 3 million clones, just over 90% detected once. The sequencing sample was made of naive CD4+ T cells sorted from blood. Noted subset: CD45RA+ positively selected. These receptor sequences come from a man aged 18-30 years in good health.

This CDR3 is CAISAQGYSNQPQHF. In nucleotides, the CDR3 is TGTGCCATCAGCGCACAGGGGTATAGCAATCAGCCCCAGCATTTT. V and J are TRBV10-3 and TRBJ1-5; 7 bases fit TRBD1. Trimming cost V 6 bases and J 0 bases; bases outside gene matches: 5. CDR1 is ENHRY, CDR2 SYGVKD, per germline. CDR3 length: 15 residues.

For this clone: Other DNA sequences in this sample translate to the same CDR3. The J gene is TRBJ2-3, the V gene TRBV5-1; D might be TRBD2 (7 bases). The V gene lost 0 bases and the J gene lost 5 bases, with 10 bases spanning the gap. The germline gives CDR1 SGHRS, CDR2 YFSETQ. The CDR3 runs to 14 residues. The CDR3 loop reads CASSLAGGLDTQYF. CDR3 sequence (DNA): TGCGCCAGCAGCTTGGCCGGGGGGCTAGATACGCAGTATTTT.

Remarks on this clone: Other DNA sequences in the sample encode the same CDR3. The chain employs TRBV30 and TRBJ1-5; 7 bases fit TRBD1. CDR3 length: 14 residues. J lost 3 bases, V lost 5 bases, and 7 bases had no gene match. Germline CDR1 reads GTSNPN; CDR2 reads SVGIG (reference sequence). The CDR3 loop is CAWSVGGLNQPQHF. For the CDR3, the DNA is TGTGCCTGGTCGGTAGGGGGCCTCAATCAGCCCCAGCATTTT.

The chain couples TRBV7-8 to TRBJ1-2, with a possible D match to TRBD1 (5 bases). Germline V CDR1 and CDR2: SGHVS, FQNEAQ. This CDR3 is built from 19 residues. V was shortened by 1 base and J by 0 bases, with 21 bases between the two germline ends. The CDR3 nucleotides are TGTGCCAGCAGCTTAGGAGGAGGAAGGGGTTTACCTCCTAACTATGGCTACACCTTC. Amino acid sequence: CASSLGGGRGLPPNYGYTF.

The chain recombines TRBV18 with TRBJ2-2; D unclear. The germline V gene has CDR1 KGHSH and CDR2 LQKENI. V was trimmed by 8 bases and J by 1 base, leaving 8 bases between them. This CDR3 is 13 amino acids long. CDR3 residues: CASRDGNTGELFF. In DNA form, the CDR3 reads TGTGCCAGCCGCGACGGGAACACCGGGGAGCTGTTTTTT.

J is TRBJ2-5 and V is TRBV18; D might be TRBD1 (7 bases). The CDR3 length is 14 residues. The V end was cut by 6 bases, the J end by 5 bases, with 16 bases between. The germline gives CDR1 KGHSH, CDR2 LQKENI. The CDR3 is CASSRDSRGETQYF. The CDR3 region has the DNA TGTGCCAGCTCGCGGGACAGCCGAGGGGAGACCCAGTACTTC.

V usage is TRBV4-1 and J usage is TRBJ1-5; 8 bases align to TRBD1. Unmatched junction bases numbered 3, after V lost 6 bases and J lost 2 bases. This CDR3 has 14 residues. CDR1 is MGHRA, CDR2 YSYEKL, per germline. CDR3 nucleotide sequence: TGCGCCAGCAGTCTGGGACAGGGCAATCAGCCCCAGCATTTT. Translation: CASSLGQGNQPQHF.

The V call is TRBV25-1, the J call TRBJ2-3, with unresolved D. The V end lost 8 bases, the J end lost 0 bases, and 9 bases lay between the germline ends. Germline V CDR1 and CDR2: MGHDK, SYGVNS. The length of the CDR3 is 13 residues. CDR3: CASGIASTDTQYF. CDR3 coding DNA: TGTGCCAGCGGAATTGCGAGCACAGATACGCAGTATTTT. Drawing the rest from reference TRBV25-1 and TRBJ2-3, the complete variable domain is EADIYQTPRYLVIGTGKKITLECSQTMGHDKMYWYQQDPGMELHLIHYSYGVNSTEKGDLSSESTVSRIRTEHFPLTLESARPSHTSQYLCASGIASTDTQYFGPGTRLTVL.

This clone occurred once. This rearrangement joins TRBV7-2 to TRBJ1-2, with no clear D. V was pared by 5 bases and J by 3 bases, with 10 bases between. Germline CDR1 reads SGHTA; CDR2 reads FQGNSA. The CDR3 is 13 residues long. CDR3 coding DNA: TGTGCCAGCAGCCTCCAAGGGTACTATGGCTACACCTTC. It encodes CASSLQGYYGYTF.

The CDR3 protein is CAAGSEDNTEAFF. The CDR3 bases are TGTGCAGCTGGGTCCGAAGATAACACTGAAGCTTTCTTT. J is TRBJ1-1 and V is TRBV25-1, with D uncertain. The germline CDR1 and CDR2 sequences are MGHDK and SYGVNS. CDR3 length: 13 residues. The full variable domain, with the rest looked up from reference TRBV25-1 and TRBJ1-1, is EADIYQTPRYLVIGTGKKITLECSQTMGHDKMYWYQQDPGMELHLIHYSYGVNSTEKGDLSSESTVSRIRTEHFPLTLESARPSHTSQYLCAAGSEDNTEAFFGQGTRLTVV.

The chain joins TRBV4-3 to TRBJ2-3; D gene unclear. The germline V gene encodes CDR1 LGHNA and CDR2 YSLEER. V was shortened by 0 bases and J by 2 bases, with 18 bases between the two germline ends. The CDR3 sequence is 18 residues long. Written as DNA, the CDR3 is TGCGCCAGCAGCCAAGATGTGCCCTTTTCTGATCCCACAGATACGCAGTATTTT. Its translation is CASSQDVPFSDPTDTQYF.

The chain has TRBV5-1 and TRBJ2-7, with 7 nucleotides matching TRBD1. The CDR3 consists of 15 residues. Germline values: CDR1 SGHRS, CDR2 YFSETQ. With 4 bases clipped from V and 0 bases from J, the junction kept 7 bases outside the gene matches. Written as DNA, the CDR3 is TGCGCCAGCAGCCTTACAGGGGCAAGCTCCTACGAGCAGTACTTC. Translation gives CASSLTGASSYEQYF.

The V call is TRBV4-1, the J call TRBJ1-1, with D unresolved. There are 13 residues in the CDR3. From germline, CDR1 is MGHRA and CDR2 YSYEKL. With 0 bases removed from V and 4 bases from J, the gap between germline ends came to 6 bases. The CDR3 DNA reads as TGCGCCAGCAGCCAAGAGCCAAGCACTGAAGCTTTCTTT. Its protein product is CASSQEPSTEAFF.

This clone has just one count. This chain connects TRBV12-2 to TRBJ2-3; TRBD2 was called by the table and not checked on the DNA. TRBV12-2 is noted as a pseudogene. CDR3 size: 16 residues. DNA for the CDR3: TGTGCAAGTCGCCGGAGGAGGGAGGTTGGTACAGATACGCAGTATTTT. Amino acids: CASRRRREVGTDTQYF.

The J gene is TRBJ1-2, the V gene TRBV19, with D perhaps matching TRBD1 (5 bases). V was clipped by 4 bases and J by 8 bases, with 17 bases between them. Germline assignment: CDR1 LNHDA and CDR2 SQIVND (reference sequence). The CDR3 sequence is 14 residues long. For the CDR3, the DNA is TGTGCCAGTAGTAGCGGGACGCATTGGGAGGGCTACACCTTC. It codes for CASSSGTHWEGYTF.

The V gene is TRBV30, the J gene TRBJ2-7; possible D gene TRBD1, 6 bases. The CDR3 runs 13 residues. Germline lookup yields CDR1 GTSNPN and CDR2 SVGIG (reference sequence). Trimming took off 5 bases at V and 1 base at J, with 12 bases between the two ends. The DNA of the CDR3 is TGTGCCTGGGGCCGGGACACGTCCTACGAGCAGTACTTC. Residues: CAWGRDTSYEQYF.

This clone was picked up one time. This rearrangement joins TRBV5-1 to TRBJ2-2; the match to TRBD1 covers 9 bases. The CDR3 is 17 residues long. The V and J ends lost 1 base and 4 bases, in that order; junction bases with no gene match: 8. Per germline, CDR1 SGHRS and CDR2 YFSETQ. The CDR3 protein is CASSLLPGQGGTGELFF. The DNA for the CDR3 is TGCGCCAGCAGCTTGCTCCCGGGACAGGGTGGCACCGGGGAGCTGTTTTTT.

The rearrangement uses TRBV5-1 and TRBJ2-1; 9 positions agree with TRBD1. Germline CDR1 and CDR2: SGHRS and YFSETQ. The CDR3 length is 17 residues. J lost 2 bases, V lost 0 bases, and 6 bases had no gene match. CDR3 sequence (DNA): TGCGCCAGCAGCTTGGGGGATAGGACAGGGGCCTACAATGAGCAGTTCTTC. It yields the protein CASSLGDRTGAYNEQFF.

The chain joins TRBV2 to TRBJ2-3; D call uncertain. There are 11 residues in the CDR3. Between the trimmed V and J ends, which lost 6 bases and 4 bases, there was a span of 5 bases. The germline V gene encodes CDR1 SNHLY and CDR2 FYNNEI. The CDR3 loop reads CASSWSDTQYF. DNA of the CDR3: TGTGCCAGCAGCTGGTCAGATACGCAGTATTTT.

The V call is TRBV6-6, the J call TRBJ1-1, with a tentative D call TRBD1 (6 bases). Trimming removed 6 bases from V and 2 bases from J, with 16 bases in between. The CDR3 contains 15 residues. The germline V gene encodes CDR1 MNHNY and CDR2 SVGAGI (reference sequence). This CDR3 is CASRGAGTPNTEAFF. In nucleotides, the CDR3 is TGTGCCAGCAGAGGAGCCGGGACACCTAACACTGAAGCTTTCTTT.

In DNA form, the CDR3 reads TGTGCCAGCAGCGTTCCGGGACAGGGGTTTTACGAGCAGTACTTC. Translated: CASSVPGQGFYEQYF. The chain joins TRBV28 to TRBJ2-7, with 10 bases identical to TRBD1. Losses at the gene ends were 6 bases for V and 4 bases for J; bases not matched to a gene: 9. The CDR3 is made up of 15 amino acids. Germline values: CDR1 MDHEN, CDR2 SYDVKM.

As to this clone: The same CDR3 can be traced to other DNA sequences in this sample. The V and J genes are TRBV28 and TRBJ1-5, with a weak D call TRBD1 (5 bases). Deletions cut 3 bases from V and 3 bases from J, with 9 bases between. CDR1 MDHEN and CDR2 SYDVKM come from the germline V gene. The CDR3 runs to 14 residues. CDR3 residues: CASSLGGVNQPQHF. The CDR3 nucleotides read TGTGCCAGCAGTTTGGGAGGGGTCAATCAGCCCCAGCATTTT.

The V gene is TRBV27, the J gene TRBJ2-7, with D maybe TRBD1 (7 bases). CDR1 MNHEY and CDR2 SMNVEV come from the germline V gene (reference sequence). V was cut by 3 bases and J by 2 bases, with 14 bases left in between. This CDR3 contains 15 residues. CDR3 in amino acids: CASSLTGRGAYEQYF. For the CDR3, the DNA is TGTGCCAGCAGTTTGACTGGCAGGGGGGCCTACGAGCAGTACTTC.

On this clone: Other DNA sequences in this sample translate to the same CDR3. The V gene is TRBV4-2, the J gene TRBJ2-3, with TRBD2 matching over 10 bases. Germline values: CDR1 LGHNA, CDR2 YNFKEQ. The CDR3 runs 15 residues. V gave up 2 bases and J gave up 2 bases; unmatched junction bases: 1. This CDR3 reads CASSQLAGVTDTQYF. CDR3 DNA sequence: TGTGCCAGCAGCCAACTAGCGGGGGTCACAGATACGCAGTATTTT.

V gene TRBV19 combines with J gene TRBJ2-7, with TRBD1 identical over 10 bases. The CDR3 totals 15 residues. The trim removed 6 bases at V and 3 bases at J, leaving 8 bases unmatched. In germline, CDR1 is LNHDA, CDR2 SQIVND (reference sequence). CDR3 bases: TGTGCCAGTAGCCGGACAGGGGGAAGTGGCTACGAGCAGTACTTC. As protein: CASSRTGGSGYEQYF.

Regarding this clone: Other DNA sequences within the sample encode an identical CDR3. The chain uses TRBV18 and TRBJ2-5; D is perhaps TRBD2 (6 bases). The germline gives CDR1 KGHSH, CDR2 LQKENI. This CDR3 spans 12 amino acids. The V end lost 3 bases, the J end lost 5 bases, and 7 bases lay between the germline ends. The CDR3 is CASSPEGETQYF. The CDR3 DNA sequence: TGTGCCAGCTCACCGGAGGGTGAGACCCAGTACTTC.

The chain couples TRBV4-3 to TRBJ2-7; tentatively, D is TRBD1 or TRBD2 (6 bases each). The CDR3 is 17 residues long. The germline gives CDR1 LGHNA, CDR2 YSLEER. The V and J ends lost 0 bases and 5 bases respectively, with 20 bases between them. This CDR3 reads CASSQEASGASGDEQYF. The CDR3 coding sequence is TGCGCCAGCAGCCAAGAGGCTTCGGGGGCCTCCGGGGACGAGCAGTACTTC.

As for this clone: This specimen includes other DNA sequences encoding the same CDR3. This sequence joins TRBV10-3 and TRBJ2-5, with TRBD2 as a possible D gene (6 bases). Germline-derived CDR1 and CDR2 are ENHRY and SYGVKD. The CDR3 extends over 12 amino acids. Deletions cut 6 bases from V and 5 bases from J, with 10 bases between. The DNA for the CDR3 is TGTGCCATCAGCCCTCGGGGGGAGACCCAGTACTTC. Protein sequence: CAISPRGETQYF.

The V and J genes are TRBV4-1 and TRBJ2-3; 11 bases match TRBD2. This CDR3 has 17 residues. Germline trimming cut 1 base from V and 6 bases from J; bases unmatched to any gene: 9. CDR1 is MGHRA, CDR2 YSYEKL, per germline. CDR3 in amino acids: CASSQGLLAGVRDTQYF. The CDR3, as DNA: TGCGCCAGCAGCCAAGGGCTACTAGCGGGAGTCAGGGATACGCAGTATTTT.

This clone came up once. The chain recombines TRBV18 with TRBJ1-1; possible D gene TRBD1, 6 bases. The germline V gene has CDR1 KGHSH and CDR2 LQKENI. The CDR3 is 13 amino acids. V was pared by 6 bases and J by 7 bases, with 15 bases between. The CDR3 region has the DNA TGTGCCAGCTCGCTAGGGGGTTGGAGTGAAGCTTTCTTT. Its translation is CASSLGGWSEAFF.